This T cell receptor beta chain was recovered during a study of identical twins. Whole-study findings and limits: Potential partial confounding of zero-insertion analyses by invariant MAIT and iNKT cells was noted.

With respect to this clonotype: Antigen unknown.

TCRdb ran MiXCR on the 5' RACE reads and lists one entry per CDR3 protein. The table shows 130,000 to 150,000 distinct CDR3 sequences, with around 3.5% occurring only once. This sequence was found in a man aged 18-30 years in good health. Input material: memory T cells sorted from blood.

CDR3 loop: CASSIRLLQGVNTEAFF. CDR3 DNA: TGTGCCAGTAGTATTCGTCTTCTCCAGGGCGTGAACACTGAAGCTTTCTTT. The rearrangement links TRBV19 to TRBJ1-1, with D tentatively TRBD1 (5 bases). Looked up from germline, CDR1 is LNHDA and CDR2 is SQIVND (reference sequence). V lost 3 bases, J lost 0 bases, and 17 bases lay in between. CDR3 length: 17 amino acids.